The rows below give T cell receptor beta chains drawn from one sample of a study of control samples from healthy donors and cancer patients. Data came from immunoSEQ multiplex PCR; TCRdb stores just in-frame clones and leaves some out. The sample shows 100,000 to 150,000 clones, approximately 90% of them seen only once. Sequencing was carried out using blood. All receptors come from a man aged 18 to 30 in good health. Each CDR3 is given with its conserved first and last residue. Fields, in order: V gene, clone size, J gene, D gene, CDR3 DNA, CDR3 protein. The D gene is left open where the match is weak. Size is omitted from some rows. Given values are once, few, many or a class for expanded clones.

>TRBV19|.|TRBJ1-3|.
TGTGCCAGTAGTACAGGACAGACCGCTGGAAACACCATATATTTT
CASSTGQTAGNTIYF
>TRBV27|.|TRBJ1-4|.
TGTGCCAGCAGTTTATTTCCCGCCAGGGGAGGTGAAAAACTGTTTTTT
CASSLFPARGGEKLFF
>TRBV5-6|.|TRBJ1-1|.
TGTGCCAGCAGCGCCCACATGGAAGCTTTCTTT
CASSAHMEAFF
>TRBV4-1|.|TRBJ2-4|TRBD1
TGCGCCAGCAGCCACCCGGGACAGATAGCCAAAAACATTCAGTACTTC
CASSHPGQIAKNIQYF
>TRBV10-3|.|TRBJ1-1|.
TGTGCCATCAGTGCCTACTTGGGGAACACTGAAGCTTTCTTT
CAISAYLGNTEAFF
>TRBV7-9|.|TRBJ2-7|.
TGTGCCAGCAGCGATTTGGACGCGGGGCAGTACTTC
CASSDLDAGQYF
>TRBV5-6|.|TRBJ1-1|.
TGTGCCAGCAGCTTGGCCACAGGGATTCAAGCTTTCTTT
CASSLATGIQAFF
>TRBV19|.|TRBJ1-5|TRBD1
TGTGCCAGTAGTATCATAGGGGGACAGGTTTATCAGCCCCAGCATTTT
CASSIIGGQVYQPQHF
>TRBV7-9|once|TRBJ2-3|.
TGTGCCAGCAGCCTCACCGGGACTCGGGATCGAGATACGCAGTATTTT
CASSLTGTRDRDTQYF
>TRBV18|.|TRBJ2-2|.
TGTGCCAGTGGGGAGAACACCGGGGAGCTGTTTTTT
CASGENTGELFF
>TRBV7-8|few|TRBJ2-1|.
TGTGCCAGCAGCTCCCACAATGAGCAGTTCTTC
CASSSHNEQFF
>TRBV6-5|.|TRBJ2-3|TRBD1
TGTGCCAGCAGTAGCGGGACAGGGGGCCGATGGACGCAGTATTTT
CASSSGTGGRWTQYF
>TRBV3-1/TRBV3-2|.|TRBJ2-2|.
TGTGCCAGCAGCCAGGAATTCGGGGGCCACACCGGGGAGCTGTTTTTT
CASSQEFGGHTGELFF
>TRBV5-6|.|TRBJ1-2|.
TGTGCCAGCAGCTTGGCAGGAGGCTACACCTTC
CASSLAGGYTF
>TRBV7-7|.|TRBJ2-5|TRBD1
TGTGCTAGCAGCTCTGAGGGGGCCGGAGAGACCCAGTACTTC
CASSSEGAGETQYF
>TRBV6-2/TRBV6-3|.|TRBJ2-5|TRBD1
TGTGCCAGCAGTAACGGACAGGAAGAGACCCAGTACTTC
CASSNGQEETQYF
>TRBV7-2|.|TRBJ2-5|.
TGTGCCAGCAGCTTAGAGAGGGTAGGGGAGACCCAGTACTTC
CASSLERVGETQYF
>TRBV19|.|TRBJ2-2|.
TGTGCCAGTAGTATAGGGGCAATACCAACCGGGGAGCTGTTTTTT
CASSIGAIPTGELFF
>TRBV29-1|.|TRBJ2-2|TRBD2
TGCAGCGTTGAAGATCTTGGCGGGAGTGCCGGGGAGCTGTTTTTT
CSVEDLGGSAGELFF
>TRBV2|.|TRBJ2-5|TRBD2
TGTGCCACCCAGGGACTAGGGGAGACCCAGTACTTC
CATQGLGETQYF
>TRBV5-4|.|TRBJ2-5|.
TGTGCCAGCAGCTTGGAAGGCTTACAAGAGACCCAGTACTTC
CASSLEGLQETQYF
>TRBV7-9|once|TRBJ1-5|TRBD1
TGTGCCAGCAGCGGGGGACAGGGCTCTCAGCCCCAGCATTTT
CASSGGQGSQPQHF
>TRBV7-9|.|TRBJ2-1|TRBD2
TGTGCCAGTGCCCCGGGACTAGCGAACTTGGATGAGCAGTTCTTC
CASAPGLANLDEQFF
>TRBV12-5|.|TRBJ1-1|TRBD1
TGTGCTAGTGGCTATAAGGGACAGGGTGAAGTAGCTTTCTTT
CASGYKGQGEVAFF
>TRBV19|.|TRBJ2-5|.
TGTGCCAGTAGGAGGCAGGGGCAAGAGACCCAGTACTTC
CASRRQGQETQYF
>TRBV7-8|.|TRBJ1-1|.
TGTGCCAGCAGCTCGAAGGGGTACACTGAAGCTTTCTTT
CASSSKGYTEAFF
>TRBV4-1|.|TRBJ1-3|.
TGCGCCAGCAGCCAAGTGGGACGTCGGGGCAGTGGAAACACCATATATTTT
CASSQVGRRGSGNTIYF
>TRBV27|.|TRBJ2-1|.
TGTGCCAGCAGTTTATCTTTAGTAGTCCGGAATGAGCAGTTCTTC
CASSLSLVVRNEQFF
>TRBV11-2|.|TRBJ1-5|TRBD1
TGTGCCAGCAGCCCCGGGACAGCCTCGGATAGCAATCAGCCCCAGCATTTT
CASSPGTASDSNQPQHF